These 6 T cell receptor beta chains came from one sample sequenced in a study of cytomegalovirus exposure and HLA in healthy donors. PCR employed 60 Vbeta and 13 Jbeta primers. The method was immunoSEQ multiplex PCR; TCRdb's version includes in-frame clones alone and lacks a portion of them. The table has about 140,000 clones, approximately 87% seen once; the top ten hold less than 5.5%. Sequenced input: PBMCs. The receptors originated from a woman in her twenties or thirties in good health and CMV-seronegative.

The chain joins TRBV9 to TRBJ1-1; D not certain. The CDR3 is 13 amino acids. Germline V CDR1 and CDR2: SGDLS, YYNGEE. V was shortened by 4 bases and J by 6 bases, with 13 bases between the two germline ends. The CDR3 coding sequence is TGTGCCAGCAGCCCAGCGGGAACTCCTGAAGCTTTCTTT. Protein: CASSPAGTPEAFF. The full variable domain, rest sourced from reference TRBV9 and TRBJ1-1, is DSGVTQTPKHLITATGQRVTLRCSPRSGDLSVYWYQQSLDQGLQFLIQYYNGEERAKGNILERFSAQQFPDLHSELNLSSLELGDSALYFCASSPAGTPEAFFGQGTRLTVV.

The chain carries TRBV5-1 and TRBJ2-7, with 13 bases lining up with TRBD2. V trimming: 4 bases; J trimming: 5 bases; junction bases outside the gene matches: 12. The CDR3 loop spans 17 amino acids. The germline CDR1 and CDR2 sequences are SGHRS and YFSETQ. CDR3 region: CASSLGRLAGGFDEQYF. The CDR3 region has the DNA TGCGCCAGCAGCCTCGGAAGACTAGCGGGGGGTTTTGACGAGCAGTACTTC.

The V and J genes are TRBV4-2 and TRBJ2-7; possibly TRBD2 for D (6 bases). This CDR3 comprises 15 residues. Germline loops: CDR1 LGHNA, CDR2 YNFKEQ. V lost 0 bases and J lost 2, with 11 bases in between. The CDR3 region is CASSQEWGGTYEQYF. CDR3 DNA: TGTGCCAGCAGCCAAGAATGGGGCGGGACCTACGAGCAGTACTTC.

The chain recombines TRBV5-1 with TRBJ1-4; D gene unclear. The germline V gene encodes CDR1 SGHRS and CDR2 YFSETQ. The ends were cut back, 5 bases at V and 0 bases at J, with 8 bases in the middle. The CDR3 is 14 amino acids. CDR3 protein: CASRRRPTNEKLFF. Written as DNA, the CDR3 is TGCGCCAGCAGGCGGAGACCAACTAATGAAAAACTGTTTTTT. The full variable domain, completed using reference TRBV5-1 and TRBJ1-4, is KAGVTQTPRYLIKTRGQQVTLSCSPISGHRSVSWYQQTPGQGLQFLFEYFSETQRNKGNFPGRFSGRQFSNSRSEMNVSTLELGDSALYLCASRRRPTNEKLFFGSGTQLSVL.

The genes are TRBV5-1 and TRBJ2-5; D possibly corresponds to TRBD1 (6 bases). Trimming took off 3 bases at V and 1 base at J, with 16 bases between the two ends. This CDR3 has 16 residues. Germline CDR1 is SGHRS and CDR2 is YFSETQ. The DNA of the CDR3 is TGCGCCAGCAGCTCCGGACAGTACCGAACCCAAGAGACCCAGTACTTC. Translating gives CASSSGQYRTQETQYF.

There are a few counts of this clone. The chain is built from TRBV4-1 and TRBJ2-3, with 7 bases aligning to TRBD1. Germline assignment: CDR1 MGHRA and CDR2 YSYEKL. With V trimmed by 6 bases and J by 0 bases, 3 bases remained unmatched. This CDR3 has 14 amino acids. The CDR3 sequence is CASSRQGSTDTQYF. In nucleotides, the CDR3 is TGCGCCAGCAGTCGACAGGGCAGCACAGATACGCAGTATTTT.